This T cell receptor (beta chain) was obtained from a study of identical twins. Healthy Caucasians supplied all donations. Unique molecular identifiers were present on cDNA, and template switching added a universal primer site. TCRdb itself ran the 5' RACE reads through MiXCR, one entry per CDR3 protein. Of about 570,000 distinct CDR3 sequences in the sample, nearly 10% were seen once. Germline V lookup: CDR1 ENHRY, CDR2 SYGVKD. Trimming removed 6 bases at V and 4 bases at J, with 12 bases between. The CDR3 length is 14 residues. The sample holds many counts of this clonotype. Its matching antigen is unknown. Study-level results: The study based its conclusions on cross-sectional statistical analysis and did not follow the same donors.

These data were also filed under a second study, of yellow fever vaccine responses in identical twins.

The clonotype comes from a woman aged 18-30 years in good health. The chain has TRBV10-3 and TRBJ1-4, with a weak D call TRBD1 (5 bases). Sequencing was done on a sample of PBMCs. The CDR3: CAISPGGDNEKLFF. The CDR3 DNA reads TGTGCCATCAGCCCGGGAGGGGATAATGAAAAACTGTTTTTT.